This TCR beta chain was found in a study of T cell changes during pregnancy in multiple sclerosis. V was pared by 3 bases and J by 2 bases, with 7 bases of the junction left unmatched. The CDR3 has 15 amino acids. Germline V gene lookup returns CDR1 SGHTA and CDR2 FQGTGA. Here immunoSEQ multiplex PCR was the method, and the copy in TCRdb shows in-frame clones only, minus some. The sample has over 10,000 clones; more than 70% are singletons. This sample comprised CD8+ T cells from peripheral blood mononuclear cells, obtained in the second trimester of pregnancy. The chain couples TRBV7-3 to TRBJ2-7, with TRBD2 identical over 7 bases. The sequence was obtained from a female donor in good health, enrolled as a control in a pregnancy study. Here the CDR3 reads CASSLTGGTPYEQYF. Here the CDR3 DNA reads TGTGCCAGCAGCTTGACCGGGGGGACGCCCTACGAGCAGTACTTC.